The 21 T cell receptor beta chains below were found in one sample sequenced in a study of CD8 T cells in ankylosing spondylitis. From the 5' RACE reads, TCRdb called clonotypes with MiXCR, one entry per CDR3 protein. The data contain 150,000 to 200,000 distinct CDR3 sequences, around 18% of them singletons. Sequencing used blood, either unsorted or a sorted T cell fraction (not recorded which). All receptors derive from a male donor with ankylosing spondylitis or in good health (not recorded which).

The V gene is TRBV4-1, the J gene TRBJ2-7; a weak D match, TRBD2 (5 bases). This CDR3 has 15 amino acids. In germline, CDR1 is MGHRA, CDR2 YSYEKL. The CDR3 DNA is TGCGGCGGCAGCCAAGAGGGCCGGGGAGTGGGAGAGCAGTACTTC. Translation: CGGSQEGRGVGEQYF.

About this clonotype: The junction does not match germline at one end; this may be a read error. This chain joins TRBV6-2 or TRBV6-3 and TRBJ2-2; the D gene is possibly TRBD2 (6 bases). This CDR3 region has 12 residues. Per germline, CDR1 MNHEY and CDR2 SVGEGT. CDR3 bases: TGTGCCAGCAGTTGGTTTGGCGGGGAGCCGTTTTTT. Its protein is CASSWFGGEPFF.

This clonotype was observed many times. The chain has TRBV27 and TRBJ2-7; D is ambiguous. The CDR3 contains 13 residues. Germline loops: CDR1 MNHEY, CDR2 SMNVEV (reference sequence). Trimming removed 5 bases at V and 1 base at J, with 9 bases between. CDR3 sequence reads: CASSMDPSYEQYF. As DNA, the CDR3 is TGTGCCAGCAGTATGGACCCTTCCTACGAGCAGTACTTC.

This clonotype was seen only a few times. The CDR3 spells CASSPGGGNLQPQHF. The CDR3 bases are TGTGCCAGCAGCCCTGGGGGGGGTAATTTACAGCCCCAGCATTTT. The chain couples TRBV7-2 to TRBJ1-5, with TRBD1 as a possible D gene (5 bases). The germline CDR1 and CDR2 sequences are SGHTA and FQGNSA. The CDR3 is made up of 15 amino acids. V was trimmed by 5 bases and J by 7 bases, leaving 18 bases between them.

In nucleotides, the CDR3 is TGTGCCAGCAGCTTAGTGCCAGGGGGAAGTATTCAGTACTTC. Protein sequence: CASSLVPGGSIQYF. This chain uses TRBV7-8 with TRBJ2-4, with TRBD1 matching over 7 bases. The CDR3 length is 14 residues. CDR1 and CDR2 (germline): SGHVS, FQNEAQ. With V trimmed by 1 base and J by 10 bases, 7 bases remained unmatched.

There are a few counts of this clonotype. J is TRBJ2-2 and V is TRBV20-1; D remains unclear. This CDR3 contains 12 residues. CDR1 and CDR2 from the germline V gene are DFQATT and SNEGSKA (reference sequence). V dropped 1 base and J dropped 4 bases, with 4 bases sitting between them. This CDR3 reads CSARGLTGELFF. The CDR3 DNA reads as TGCAGTGCTAGAGGGCTCACCGGGGAGCTGTTTTTT.

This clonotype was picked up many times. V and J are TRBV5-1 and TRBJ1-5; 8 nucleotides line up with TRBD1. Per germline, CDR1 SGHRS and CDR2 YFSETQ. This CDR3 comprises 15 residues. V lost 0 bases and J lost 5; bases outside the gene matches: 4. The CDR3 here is CASSLAGGGYQPQHF. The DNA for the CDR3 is TGCGCCAGCAGCTTGGCAGGGGGCGGATATCAGCCCCAGCATTTT.

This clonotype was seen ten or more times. The CDR3 region has the DNA TGTGCCATCAGTGAGGGGGCTTTGAACACTGAAGCTTTCTTT. Translating gives CAISEGALNTEAFF. The rearrangement uses TRBV10-3 and TRBJ1-1; a weak D match, TRBD1 (5 bases). V was cut by 2 bases and J by 0 bases, with 7 bases left in between. The CDR3 is 14 residues long. Germline V CDR1 and CDR2: ENHRY, SYGVKD.

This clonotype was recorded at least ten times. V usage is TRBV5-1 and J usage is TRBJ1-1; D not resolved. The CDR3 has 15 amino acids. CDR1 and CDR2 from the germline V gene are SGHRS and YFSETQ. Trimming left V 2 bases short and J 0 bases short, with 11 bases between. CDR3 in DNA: TGCGCCAGCAGCTTTTCTCCAGACTTGAACACTGAAGCTTTCTTT. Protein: CASSFSPDLNTEAFF. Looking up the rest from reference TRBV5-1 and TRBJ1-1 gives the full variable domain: KAGVTQTPRYLIKTRGQQVTLSCSPISGHRSVSWYQQTPGQGLQFLFEYFSETQRNKGNFPGRFSGRQFSNSRSEMNVSTLELGDSALYLCASSFSPDLNTEAFFGQGTRLTVV.

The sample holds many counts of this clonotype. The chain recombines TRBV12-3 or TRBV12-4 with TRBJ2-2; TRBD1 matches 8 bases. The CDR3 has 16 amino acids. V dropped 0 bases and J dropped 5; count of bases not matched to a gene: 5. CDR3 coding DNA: TGTGCCAGCAGTTTAGCGCGACAGGGGTGGACCGGGGAGCTGTTTTTT. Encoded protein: CASSLARQGWTGELFF.

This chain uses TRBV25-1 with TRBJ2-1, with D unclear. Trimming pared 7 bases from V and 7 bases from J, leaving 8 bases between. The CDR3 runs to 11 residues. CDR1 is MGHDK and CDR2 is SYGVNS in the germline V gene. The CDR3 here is CASTFGNEQFF. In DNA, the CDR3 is TGTGCCAGCACCTTCGGGAATGAGCAGTTCTTC.

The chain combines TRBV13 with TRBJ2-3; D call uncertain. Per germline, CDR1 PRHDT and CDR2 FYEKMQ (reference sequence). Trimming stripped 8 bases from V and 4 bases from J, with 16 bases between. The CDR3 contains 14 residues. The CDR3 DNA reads TGTGCCAGCTGCGACTCGGGTAAAGCAGATACGCAGTATTTT. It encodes CASCDSGKADTQYF. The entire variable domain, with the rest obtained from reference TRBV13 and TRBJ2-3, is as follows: AAGVIQSPRHLIKEKRETATLKCYPIPRHDTVYWYQQGPGQDPQFLISFYEKMQSDKGSIPDRFSAQQFSDYHSELNMSSLELGDSALYFCASCDSGKADTQYFGPGTRLTVL.

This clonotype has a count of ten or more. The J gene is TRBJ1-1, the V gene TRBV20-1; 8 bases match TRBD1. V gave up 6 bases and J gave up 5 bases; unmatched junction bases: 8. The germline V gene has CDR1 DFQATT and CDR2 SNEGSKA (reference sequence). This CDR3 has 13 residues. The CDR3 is CSADDRGGTEAFF. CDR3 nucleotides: TGCAGTGCAGATGACAGGGGTGGGACTGAAGCTTTCTTT.

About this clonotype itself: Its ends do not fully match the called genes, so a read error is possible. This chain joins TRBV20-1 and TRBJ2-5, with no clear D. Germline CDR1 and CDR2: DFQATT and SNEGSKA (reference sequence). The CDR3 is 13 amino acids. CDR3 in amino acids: CSASPGLQATQYF. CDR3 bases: TGCAGTGCCAGCCCGGGCCTACAAGCGACCCAGTACTTC.

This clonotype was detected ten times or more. The CDR3 spells CASSPHAGTEAFF. CDR3 coding DNA: TGTGCCAGCAGTCCCCACGCTGGCACTGAAGCTTTCTTT. V gene TRBV12-3 or TRBV12-4 combines with J gene TRBJ1-1; D is unresolved. The CDR3 runs to 13 residues. Trimming shortened V by 5 bases and J by 4 bases, and 11 bases separated the two germline ends.

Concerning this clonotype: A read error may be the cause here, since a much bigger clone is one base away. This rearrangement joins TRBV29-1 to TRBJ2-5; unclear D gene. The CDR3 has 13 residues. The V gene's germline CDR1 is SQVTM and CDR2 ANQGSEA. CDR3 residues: CSVEFNRREAQYF. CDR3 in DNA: TGCAGCGTTGAATTTAACCGGCGAGAGGCCCAGTACTTC. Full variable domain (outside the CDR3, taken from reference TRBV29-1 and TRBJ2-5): SAVISQKPSRDICQRGTSLTIQCQVDSQVTMMFWYRQQPGQSLTLIATANQGSEATYESGFVIDKFPISRPNLTFSTLTVSNMSPEDSSIYLCSVEFNRREAQYFGPGTRLLVL.

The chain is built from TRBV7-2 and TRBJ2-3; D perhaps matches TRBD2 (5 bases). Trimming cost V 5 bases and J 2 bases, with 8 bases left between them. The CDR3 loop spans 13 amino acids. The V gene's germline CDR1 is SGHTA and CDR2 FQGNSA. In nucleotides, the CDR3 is TGTGCCAGCAGCACTAGTGTCACAGATACGCAGTATTTT. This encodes CASSTSVTDTQYF.

CDR3 sequence (DNA): TGCGCCAGCAGCCTGGTCCGACAGGGGGGTCCGTTCTTC. Amino acids: CASSLVRQGGPFF. The V gene is TRBV5-1, the J gene TRBJ2-1; 9 bases align to TRBD1. This CDR3 has 13 residues. After removal of 4 bases from V and 15 bases from J, the junction contained 11 bases not matched to a gene. CDR1 and CDR2 from the germline V gene are SGHRS and YFSETQ. The whole variable domain, remainder taken from reference TRBV5-1 and TRBJ2-1, is KAGVTQTPRYLIKTRGQQVTLSCSPISGHRSVSWYQQTPGQGLQFLFEYFSETQRNKGNFPGRFSGRQFSNSRSEMNVSTLELGDSALYLCASSLVRQGGPFFGPGTRLTVL.

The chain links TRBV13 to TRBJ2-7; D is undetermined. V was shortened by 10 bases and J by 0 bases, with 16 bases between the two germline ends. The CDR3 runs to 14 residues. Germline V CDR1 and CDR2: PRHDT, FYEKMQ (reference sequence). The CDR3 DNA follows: TGTGCCACGCGCCGGGCCGTTCTCTCCTACGAGCAGTACTTC. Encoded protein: CATRRAVLSYEQYF.

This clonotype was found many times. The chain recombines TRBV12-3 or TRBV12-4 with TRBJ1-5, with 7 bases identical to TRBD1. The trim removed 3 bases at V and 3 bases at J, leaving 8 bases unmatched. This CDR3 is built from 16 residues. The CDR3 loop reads CASSFLGGQLNQPQHF. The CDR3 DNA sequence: TGTGCCAGCAGTTTTCTTGGGGGACAGCTCAATCAGCCCCAGCATTTT.

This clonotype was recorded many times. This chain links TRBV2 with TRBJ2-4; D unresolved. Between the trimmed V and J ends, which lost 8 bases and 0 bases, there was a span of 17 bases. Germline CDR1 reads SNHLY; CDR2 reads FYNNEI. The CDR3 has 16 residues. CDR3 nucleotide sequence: TGTGCCAGCCAACGATCGGTCGCCCTAGCCAAAAACATTCAGTACTTC. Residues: CASQRSVALAKNIQYF.